The subject of this entry is one TCR beta chain. Its antigen is currently not known. No base quality values were provided; no much bigger clone lies one nucleotide off. This entry is derived from a study of control samples from healthy donors and cancer patients (dated by TCRdb to about 2020). Libraries came from the immunoSEQ multiplex PCR assay. The clones in this table, taken by TCRdb from immuneACCESS, are in-frame only. Not every clone is retained; where verified, under half of the shortfall comes from an unresolved V gene, and the cause of the rest is unknown. The sample data list approximately 100,000 clones, and around 90% of these were observed just once. Approximately 3% of the sample is held by the ten biggest clonotypes. This TCR was sampled from a human donor in good health. The donor label of this sample is uncertain. The sequenced sample was blood.

The DNA sequence is as follows: TGTGCCAGCAGTGAACCTTACGCCGGGACAGGGCGATACGAGCAGTACGTC. The resulting protein is CASSEPYAGTGRYEQYV. The V and J genes are TRBV6-1 and TRBJ2-7; 9 bases in the middle match TRBD1. The germline V gene supplies CDR1 MNHNS and CDR2 SASEGT. The cysteine opens and the valine closes a CDR3 of 17 amino acids. The CDR3 DNA has 51 bases and is translated from base 1. Unmatched junction bases come to 12, with V trimmed by 2 bases and J by 4 bases.